The 18 T cell receptor beta chains below were found in one sample sequenced in a study of cytomegalovirus exposure and HLA in healthy donors. Vbeta (60) and Jbeta (13) primers were used in the PCR. TCRdb keeps only in-frame clones here, not all; method: immunoSEQ multiplex PCR. The sample has more than 95,000 clones, roughly 74% seen once; the top ten hold roughly 15%. The sequenced material came from PBMCs. These receptors were taken from a woman between 70 and 85 years old in good health and CMV-seropositive.

This clone occurred once. CDR3 region: CASSGGIAGASYEQYF. CDR3 DNA: TGCGCCAGCAGCGGAGGAATAGCGGGAGCCTCCTACGAGCAGTACTTC. The V gene is TRBV5-1, the J gene TRBJ2-7; 9 bases are a match to TRBD2. Germline V gene data show CDR1 as SGHRS and CDR2 as YFSETQ. The CDR3 runs 16 residues. With 4 bases clipped from V and 0 bases from J, the junction kept 8 bases outside the gene matches. Variable domain in full (rest from reference TRBV5-1 and TRBJ2-7): KAGVTQTPRYLIKTRGQQVTLSCSPISGHRSVSWYQQTPGQGLQFLFEYFSETQRNKGNFPGRFSGRQFSNSRSEMNVSTLELGDSALYLCASSGGIAGASYEQYFGPGTRLTVT.

J is TRBJ2-7 and V is TRBV6-4; D is possibly TRBD2 (5 bases). V lost 2 bases to trimming and J lost 0 bases, with 11 bases between them. This CDR3 contains 15 residues. CDR1 MRHNA and CDR2 SNTAGT come from the germline V gene. The CDR3 coding sequence is TGTGCCAGCAGTGACGGCGGGTTGAGCTCCTACGAGCAGTACTTC. This gives the protein CASSDGGLSSYEQYF.

The rearrangement uses TRBV7-8 and TRBJ2-5; D remains unclear. CDR3 size: 17 residues. The germline CDR1 and CDR2 sequences are SGHVS and FQNEAQ. The V end was cut by 7 bases, the J end by 1 base, with 22 bases between. The CDR3 DNA is TGTGCCAGCACCCAACAAACCCTAGTATCCAGCCAAGAGACCCAGTACTTC. Its translation is CASTQQTLVSSQETQYF.

The chain is built from TRBV27 and TRBJ2-3, with 12 bases fitting TRBD1. V shed 7 bases, J shed 6 bases, and the junction held 8 bases outside the gene matches. Germline loops: CDR1 MNHEY, CDR2 SMNVEV (reference sequence). CDR3 length: 15 residues. The CDR3 DNA follows: TGTGCCAGCACGAAGGGACAGGGGGCGACGGATACGCAGTATTTT. Translating it yields CASTKGQGATDTQYF.

As DNA, the CDR3 is TGTGCCATCAGACCCGGGACAGGGGGGAGCTACGAGCAGTACTTC. It translates to CAIRPGTGGSYEQYF. V usage is TRBV10-3 and J usage is TRBJ2-7; 11 nucleotides match TRBD1. The CDR3 loop spans 15 amino acids. The ends lost 6 bases at V and 3 bases at J; junction bases unmatched: 7. The germline CDR1 and CDR2 sequences are ENHRY and SYGVKD.

The chain uses TRBV4-1 and TRBJ1-4; 8 bases map to TRBD1. Unmatched junction bases numbered 11, after V lost 5 bases and J lost 0 bases. The CDR3 has 18 residues. Germline CDR1 reads MGHRA; CDR2 reads YSYEKL. The CDR3 sequence: CASSTRTGPVATNEKLFF. As DNA, the CDR3 is TGCGCCAGCAGCACCCGGACAGGGCCGGTGGCAACTAATGAAAAACTGTTTTTT.

The chain has TRBV7-3 and TRBJ2-2; D is undetermined. Germline CDR1 and CDR2: SGHTA and FQGTGA. Trimming cost V 4 bases and J 6 bases, with 9 bases left between them. CDR3 size: 13 residues. CDR3 loop: CASSSTGAGELFF. The CDR3, as DNA: TGTGCCAGCAGCTCAACTGGAGCCGGGGAGCTGTTTTTT.

This chain joins TRBV6-5 and TRBJ2-1; 7 bases align to TRBD1. Germline CDR1 MNHEY, CDR2 SVGAGI. The CDR3 is 12 residues long. V dropped 4 bases and J dropped 10; count of bases not matched to a gene: 4. CDR3 in amino acids: CASSSGTAEQFF. In DNA form, the CDR3 reads TGTGCCAGCAGTTCGGGGACAGCAGAGCAGTTCTTC.

The chain couples TRBV19 to TRBJ1-5, with TRBD1 as a possible D gene (6 bases). V dropped 1 base and J dropped 7 bases, with 14 bases sitting between them. Germline-derived CDR1 and CDR2 are LNHDA and SQIVND (reference sequence). This CDR3 has 15 amino acids. The CDR3 nucleotides read TGTGCCAGTAGTATAGTGGACACGGGGGGCCAGCCCCAGCATTTT. Translated: CASSIVDTGGQPQHF.

The chain couples TRBV28 to TRBJ2-3; D is perhaps TRBD1 (5 bases). The CDR3 has 16 residues. The V and J ends lost 8 bases and 6 bases respectively, with 24 bases between them. Germline CDR1 MDHEN, CDR2 SYDVKM. CDR3 coding DNA: TGTGCCAGCTCCTTAATGCCTACCCAGGGTAGGGATACGCAGTATTTT. Translating it yields CASSLMPTQGRDTQYF.

This chain links TRBV7-3 with TRBJ2-1; 9 bases match TRBD2. J gave up 1 base and V 5 bases, and 3 bases lay outside the gene matches. In germline, CDR1 is SGHTA, CDR2 FQGTGA. The CDR3 consists of 15 residues. Written as DNA, the CDR3 is TGTGCCAGCAGCCGCGGGGGGGGATCCTACAATGAGCAGTTCTTC. It is translated as CASSRGGGSYNEQFF. The whole variable domain, remainder taken from reference TRBV7-3 and TRBJ2-1, is GAGVSQTPSNKVTEKGKYVELRCDPISGHTALYWYRQSLGQGPEFLIYFQGTGAADDSGLPNDRFFAVRPEGSVSTLKIQRTERGDSAVYLCASSRGGGSYNEQFFGPGTRLTVL.

CDR3 DNA sequence: TGTGCCAGCAGCGTAGCCCACTTAAGAATCACGCCCCAGCATTTT. This encodes CASSVAHLRITPQHF. The J gene is TRBJ1-5, the V gene TRBV9; no reliable D call. The germline V gene encodes CDR1 SGDLS and CDR2 YYNGEE. The length of the CDR3 is 15 residues. The V end was cut by 0 bases, the J end by 9 bases, with 16 bases between.

V is TRBV5-1 and J is TRBJ2-3; the D gene is possibly TRBD2 (5 bases). CDR3 length equals 15 residues. Between the trimmed V and J ends, which lost 0 bases and 4 bases, there was a span of 12 bases. The V gene's germline CDR1 is SGHRS and CDR2 YFSETQ. CDR3 in DNA: TGCGCCAGCAGCTTGGGCCAGCGGCGGGCAGATACGCAGTATTTT. Translating it yields CASSLGQRRADTQYF.

The table lists this clone with a few counts. The chain couples TRBV7-3 to TRBJ1-2; 7 nucleotides match TRBD1. Trimming at V came to 6 bases and at J to 2 bases, leaving 9 bases not matched to a gene. From germline, CDR1 is SGHTA and CDR2 FQGTGA. The CDR3 length is 15 residues. CDR3 amino acids: CASSSDPQGNYGYTF. Written as DNA, the CDR3 is TGTGCCAGCAGTTCCGATCCACAGGGGAACTATGGCTACACCTTC. Together with reference TRBV7-3 and TRBJ1-2, the CDR3 gives the full variable domain: GAGVSQTPSNKVTEKGKYVELRCDPISGHTALYWYRQSLGQGPEFLIYFQGTGAADDSGLPNDRFFAVRPEGSVSTLKIQRTERGDSAVYLCASSSDPQGNYGYTFGSGTRLTVV.

The chain carries TRBV27 and TRBJ1-2; TRBD1 is a possible D gene (5 bases). The germline gives CDR1 MNHEY, CDR2 SMNVEV (reference sequence). V shed 1 base and J shed 13 bases, with 16 bases lying between them. The CDR3 extends over 13 amino acids. The CDR3 is CASSLYSQGGRTF. DNA for the CDR3: TGTGCCAGCAGTTTATATTCCCAGGGCGGCCGCACCTTC.

V is TRBV5-1 and J is TRBJ1-4; TRBD1 is a possible D gene (6 bases). V gave up 2 bases and J gave up 7 bases, with 15 bases separating them. The germline V gene encodes CDR1 SGHRS and CDR2 YFSETQ. The CDR3 has 15 amino acids. The CDR3 spells CASSFGGGPGEKLFF. The CDR3 coding sequence is TGCGCCAGCAGCTTCGGTGGGGGCCCGGGTGAAAAACTGTTTTTT.

This chain uses TRBV9 with TRBJ1-6, with TRBD1 identical over 7 bases. V shed 4 bases and J 7 bases; nucleotides not matched to a gene: 8. The germline gives CDR1 SGDLS, CDR2 YYNGEE. The CDR3 loop spans 15 amino acids. The CDR3 coding sequence is TGTGCCAGCAGCTCCCGGACAGGAAACAATTCACCCCTCCACTTT. This encodes CASSSRTGNNSPLHF.

A word on this clone: The conserved phenylalanine or tryptophan is not found at the CDR3 terminus, so this likely reflects a read error. The chain carries TRBV4-2 and TRBJ1-1; 10 bases are a match to TRBD1. V shed 0 bases and J 3 bases; nucleotides not matched to a gene: 1. The germline V gene has CDR1 LGHNA and CDR2 YNFKEQ. CDR3 length: 15 residues. CDR3 sequence reads: CASSQDGTGDTEAFS. CDR3 nucleotides: TGTGCCAGCAGCCAAGATGGGACAGGGGACACTGAAGCTTTCTCT.